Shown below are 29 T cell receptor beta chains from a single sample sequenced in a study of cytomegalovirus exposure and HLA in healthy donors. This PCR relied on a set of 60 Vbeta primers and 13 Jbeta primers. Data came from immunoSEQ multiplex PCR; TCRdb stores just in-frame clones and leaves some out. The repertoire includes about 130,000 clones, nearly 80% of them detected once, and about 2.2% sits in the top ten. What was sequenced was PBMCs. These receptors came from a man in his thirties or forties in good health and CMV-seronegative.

This chain's CDR3 is CASSFRGTGEAFF. As DNA, the CDR3 is TGTGCCAGCAGCTTTAGGGGTACGGGTGAAGCTTTCTTT. This chain uses TRBV11-3 with TRBJ1-1; a weak D match, TRBD1 (5 bases). The germline V gene encodes CDR1 SGHNT and CDR2 YENEEA. The CDR3 is 13 residues long. V shed 3 bases and J shed 7 bases, with 12 bases lying between them.

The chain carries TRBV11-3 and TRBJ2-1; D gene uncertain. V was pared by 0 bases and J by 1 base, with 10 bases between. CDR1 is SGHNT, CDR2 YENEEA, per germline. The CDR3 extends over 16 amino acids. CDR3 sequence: CASSLDRGVSYNEQFF. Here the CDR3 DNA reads TGTGCCAGCAGCTTAGACCGAGGTGTATCCTACAATGAGCAGTTCTTC.

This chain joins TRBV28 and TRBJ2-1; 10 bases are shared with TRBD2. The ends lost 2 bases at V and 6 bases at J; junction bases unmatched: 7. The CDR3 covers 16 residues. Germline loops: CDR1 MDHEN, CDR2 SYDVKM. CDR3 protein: CASSLRLAGEPNEQFF. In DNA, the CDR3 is TGTGCCAGCAGTTTAAGGCTAGCGGGAGAACCCAATGAGCAGTTCTTC.

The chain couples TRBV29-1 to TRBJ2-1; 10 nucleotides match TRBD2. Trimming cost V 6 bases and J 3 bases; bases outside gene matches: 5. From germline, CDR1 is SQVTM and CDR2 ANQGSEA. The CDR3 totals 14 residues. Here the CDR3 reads CSVGSGGLYNEQFF. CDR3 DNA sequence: TGCAGCGTCGGTAGCGGGGGGCTCTACAATGAGCAGTTCTTC.

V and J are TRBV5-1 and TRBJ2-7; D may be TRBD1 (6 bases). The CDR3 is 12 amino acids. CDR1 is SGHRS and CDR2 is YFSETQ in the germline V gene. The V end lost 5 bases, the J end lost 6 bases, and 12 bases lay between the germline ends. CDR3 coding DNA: TGCGCCAGCAGGTCGGACAGTTCCGAGCAGTACTTC. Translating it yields CASRSDSSEQYF.

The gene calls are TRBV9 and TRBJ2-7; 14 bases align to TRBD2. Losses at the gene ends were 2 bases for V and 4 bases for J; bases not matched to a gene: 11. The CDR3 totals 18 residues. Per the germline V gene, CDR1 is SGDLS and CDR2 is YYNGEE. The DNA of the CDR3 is TGTGCCAGCAGCGTCCTACCCGTGGGGACTAGCGGGAGTTACGAGCAGTACTTC. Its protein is CASSVLPVGTSGSYEQYF.

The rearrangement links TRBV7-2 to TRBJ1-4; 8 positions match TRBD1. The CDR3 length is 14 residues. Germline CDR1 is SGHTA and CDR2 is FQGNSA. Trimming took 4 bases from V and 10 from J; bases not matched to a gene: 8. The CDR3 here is CASSSAGTGGKLFF. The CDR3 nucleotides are TGTGCCAGCAGCTCGGCCGGGACAGGCGGAAAACTGTTTTTT.

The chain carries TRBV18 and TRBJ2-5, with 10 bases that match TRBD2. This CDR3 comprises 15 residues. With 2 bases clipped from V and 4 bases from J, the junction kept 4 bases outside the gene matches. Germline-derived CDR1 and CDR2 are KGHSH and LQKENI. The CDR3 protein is CASSPSSGRGETQYF. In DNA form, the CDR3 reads TGTGCCAGCTCACCATCTAGCGGGAGAGGAGAGACCCAGTACTTC.

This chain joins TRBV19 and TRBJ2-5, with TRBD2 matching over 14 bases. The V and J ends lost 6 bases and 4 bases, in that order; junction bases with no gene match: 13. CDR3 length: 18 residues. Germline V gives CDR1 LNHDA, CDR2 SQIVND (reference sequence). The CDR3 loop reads CASRDVGLAGEGGETQYF. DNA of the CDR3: TGTGCCAGTAGAGATGTGGGACTAGCGGGAGAAGGAGGAGAGACCCAGTACTTC.

The DNA of the CDR3 is TGTGCCAGCGCCCTGCTCACTCAGAAGGCGGCTGGCTACACCTTC. This translates into CASALLTQKAAGYTF. This chain connects TRBV19 to TRBJ1-2; D is uncertain. Looked up from germline, CDR1 is LNHDA and CDR2 is SQIVND (reference sequence). Trimming took off 9 bases at V and 7 bases at J, with 24 bases between the two ends. The CDR3 has 15 residues.

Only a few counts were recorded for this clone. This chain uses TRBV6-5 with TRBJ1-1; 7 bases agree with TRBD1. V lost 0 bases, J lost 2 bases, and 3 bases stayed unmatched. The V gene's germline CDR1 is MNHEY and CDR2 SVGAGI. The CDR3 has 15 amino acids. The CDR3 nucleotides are TGTGCCAGCAGTTACTCCGGGACAGTCAACACTGAAGCTTTCTTT. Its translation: CASSYSGTVNTEAFF.

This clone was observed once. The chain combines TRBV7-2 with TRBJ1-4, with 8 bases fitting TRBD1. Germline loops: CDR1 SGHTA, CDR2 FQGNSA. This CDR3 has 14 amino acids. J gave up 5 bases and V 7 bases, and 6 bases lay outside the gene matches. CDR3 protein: CASTPGQGNEKLFF. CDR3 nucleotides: TGTGCCAGCACCCCAGGACAGGGAAATGAAAAACTGTTTTTT.

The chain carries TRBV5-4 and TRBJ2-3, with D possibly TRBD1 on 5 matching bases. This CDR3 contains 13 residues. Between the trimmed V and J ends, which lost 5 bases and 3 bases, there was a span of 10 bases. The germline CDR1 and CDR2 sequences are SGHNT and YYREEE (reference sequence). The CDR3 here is CASSAQGTDTQYF. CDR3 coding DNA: TGTGCCAGCAGTGCGCAGGGAACAGATACGCAGTATTTT.

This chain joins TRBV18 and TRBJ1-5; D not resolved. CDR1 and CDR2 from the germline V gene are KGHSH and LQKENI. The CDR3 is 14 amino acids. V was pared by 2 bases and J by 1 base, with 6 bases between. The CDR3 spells CASSPSESNQPQHF. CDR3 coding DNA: TGTGCCAGCTCACCAAGTGAGAGCAATCAGCCCCAGCATTTT.

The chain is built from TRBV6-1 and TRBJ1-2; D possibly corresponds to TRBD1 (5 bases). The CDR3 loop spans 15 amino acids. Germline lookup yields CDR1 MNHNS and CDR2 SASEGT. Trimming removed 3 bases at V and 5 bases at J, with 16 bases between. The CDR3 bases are TGTGCCAGCAGTGAGGGAGACAGCGGGGCTTATGGCTACACCTTC. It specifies CASSEGDSGAYGYTF.

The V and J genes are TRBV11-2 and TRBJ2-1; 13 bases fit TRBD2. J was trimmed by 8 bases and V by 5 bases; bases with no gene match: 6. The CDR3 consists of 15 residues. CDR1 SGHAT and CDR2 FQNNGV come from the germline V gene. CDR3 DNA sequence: TGTGCCAGCAGCGCCTATGGACTAGCGGGGGATGAGCAGTTCTTC. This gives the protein CASSAYGLAGDEQFF.

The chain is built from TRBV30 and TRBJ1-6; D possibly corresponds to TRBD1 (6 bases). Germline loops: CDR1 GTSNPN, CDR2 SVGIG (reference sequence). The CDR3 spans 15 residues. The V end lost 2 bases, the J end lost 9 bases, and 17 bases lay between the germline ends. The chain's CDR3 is CAWSLSGGASSPLHF. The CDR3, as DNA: TGTGCCTGGAGTTTATCGGGGGGGGCGAGTTCACCCCTCCACTTT.

CDR3 region: CASSPNPTGYGGYTF. In nucleotides, the CDR3 is TGTGCCAGCAGCCCCAACCCGACAGGGTATGGTGGCTACACCTTC. The chain couples TRBV9 to TRBJ1-2, with 7 bases matching TRBD1. The germline V gene has CDR1 SGDLS and CDR2 YYNGEE. V shed 4 bases, J shed 7 bases, and the junction held 13 bases outside the gene matches. CDR3 length: 15 residues.

For the CDR3, the DNA is TGTGCCAGCAGAAAAAGTTCCGGTTGGGGCAGCGAGCAGTACTTC. This translates into CASRKSSGWGSEQYF. The chain has TRBV28 and TRBJ2-7, with D maybe TRBD1 (5 bases). Trimming stripped 6 bases from V and 6 bases from J, with 21 bases between. The CDR3 covers 15 residues. CDR1 and CDR2 (germline): MDHEN, SYDVKM.

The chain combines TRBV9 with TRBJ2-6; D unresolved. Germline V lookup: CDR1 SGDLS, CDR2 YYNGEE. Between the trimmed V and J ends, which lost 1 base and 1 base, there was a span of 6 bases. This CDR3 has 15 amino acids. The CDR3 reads CASSVQSSGANVLTF. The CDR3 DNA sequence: TGTGCCAGCAGCGTACAGTCTTCTGGGGCCAACGTCCTGACTTTC.

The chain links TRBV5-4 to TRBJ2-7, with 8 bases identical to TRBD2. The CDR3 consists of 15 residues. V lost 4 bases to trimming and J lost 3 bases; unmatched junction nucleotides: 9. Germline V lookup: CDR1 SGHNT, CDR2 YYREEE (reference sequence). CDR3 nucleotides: TGTGCCAGCAGCCCCGGGGGGGGAGGGAACTACGAGCAGTACTTC. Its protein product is CASSPGGGGNYEQYF.

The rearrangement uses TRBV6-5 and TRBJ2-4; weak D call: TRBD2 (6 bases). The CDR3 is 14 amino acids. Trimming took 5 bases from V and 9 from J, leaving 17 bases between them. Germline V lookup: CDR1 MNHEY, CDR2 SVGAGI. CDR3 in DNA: TGTGCCAGCAGTACCCCGATGGCGGAGGGCATTCAGTACTTC. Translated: CASSTPMAEGIQYF.

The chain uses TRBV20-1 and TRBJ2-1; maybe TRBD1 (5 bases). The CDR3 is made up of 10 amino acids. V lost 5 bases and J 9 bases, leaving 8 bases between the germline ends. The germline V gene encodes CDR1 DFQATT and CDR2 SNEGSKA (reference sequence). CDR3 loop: CSAGTGEQFF. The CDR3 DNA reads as TGCAGTGCTGGAACAGGTGAGCAGTTCTTC.

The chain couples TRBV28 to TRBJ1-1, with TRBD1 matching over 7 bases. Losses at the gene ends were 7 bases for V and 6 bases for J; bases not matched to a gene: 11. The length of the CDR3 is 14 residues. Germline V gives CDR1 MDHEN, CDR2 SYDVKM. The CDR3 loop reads CASTNRGPNAEAFF. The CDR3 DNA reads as TGTGCCAGCACCAACAGGGGCCCTAACGCTGAAGCTTTCTTT.

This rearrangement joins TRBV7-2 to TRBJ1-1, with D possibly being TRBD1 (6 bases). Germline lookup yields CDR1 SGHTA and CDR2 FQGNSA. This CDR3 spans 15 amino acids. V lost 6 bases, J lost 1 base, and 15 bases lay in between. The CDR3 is CASSGTRGKNTEAFF. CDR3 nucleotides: TGTGCCAGCAGTGGGACGAGGGGGAAGAACACTGAAGCTTTCTTT.

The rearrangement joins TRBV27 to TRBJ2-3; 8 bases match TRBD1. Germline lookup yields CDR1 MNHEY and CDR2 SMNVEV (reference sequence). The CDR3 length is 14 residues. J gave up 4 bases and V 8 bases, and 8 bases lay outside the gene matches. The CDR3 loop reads CASRQQGGADTQYF. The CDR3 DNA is TGTGCCAGCCGTCAACAGGGGGGAGCAGATACGCAGTATTTT.

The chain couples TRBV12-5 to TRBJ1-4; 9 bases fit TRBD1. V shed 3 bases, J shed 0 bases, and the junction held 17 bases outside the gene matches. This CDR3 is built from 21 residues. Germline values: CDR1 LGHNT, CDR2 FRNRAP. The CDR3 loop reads CASGLTDRGSVAETTNEKLFF. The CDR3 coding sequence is TGTGCTAGTGGTTTAACCGACAGGGGGAGTGTCGCGGAGACAACTAATGAAAAACTGTTTTTT.

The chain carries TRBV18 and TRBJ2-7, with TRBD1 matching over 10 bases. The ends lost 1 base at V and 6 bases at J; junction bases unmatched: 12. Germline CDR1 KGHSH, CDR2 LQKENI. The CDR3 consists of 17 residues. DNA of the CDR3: TGTGCCAGCTCACCACTGCCAGGACAGGGGGTGGGGGTCGAGCAGTACTTC. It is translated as CASSPLPGQGVGVEQYF.

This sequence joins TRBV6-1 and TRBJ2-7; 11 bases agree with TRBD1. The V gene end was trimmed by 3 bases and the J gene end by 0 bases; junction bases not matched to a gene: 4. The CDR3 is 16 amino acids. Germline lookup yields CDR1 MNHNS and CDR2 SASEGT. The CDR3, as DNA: TGTGCCAGCAGTGACGCCGGGACAGGGGGCTCCTACGAGCAGTACTTC. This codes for CASSDAGTGGSYEQYF.